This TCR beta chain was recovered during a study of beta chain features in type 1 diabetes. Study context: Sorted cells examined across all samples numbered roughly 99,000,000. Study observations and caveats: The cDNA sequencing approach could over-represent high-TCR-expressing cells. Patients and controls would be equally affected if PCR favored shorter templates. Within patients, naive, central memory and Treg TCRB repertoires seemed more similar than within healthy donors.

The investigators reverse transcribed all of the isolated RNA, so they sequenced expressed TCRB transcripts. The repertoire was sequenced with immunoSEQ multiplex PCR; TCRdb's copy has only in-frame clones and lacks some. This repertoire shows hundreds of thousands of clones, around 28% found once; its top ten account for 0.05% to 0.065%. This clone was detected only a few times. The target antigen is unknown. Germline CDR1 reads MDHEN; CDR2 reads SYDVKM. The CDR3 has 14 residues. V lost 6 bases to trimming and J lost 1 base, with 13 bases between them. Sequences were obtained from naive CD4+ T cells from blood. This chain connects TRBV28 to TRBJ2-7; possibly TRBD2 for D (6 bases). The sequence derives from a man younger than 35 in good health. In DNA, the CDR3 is TGTGCCAGCAGACCAGCCGGGACTTCCTACGAGCAGTACTTC. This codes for CASRPAGTSYEQYF. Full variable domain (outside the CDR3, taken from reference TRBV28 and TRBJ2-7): DVKVTQSSRYLVKRTGEKVFLECVQDMDHENMFWYRQDPGLGLRLIYFSYDVKMKEKGDIPEGYSVSREKKERFSLILESASTNQTSMYLCASRPAGTSYEQYFGPGTRLTVT.